This TCR beta chain emerged from a study of cytomegalovirus exposure and HLA in healthy donors. Study-wide points: Productive rates of about 87% or about 30% were seen for most TCR beta V segments in an earlier analysis.

This PCR relied on a set of 60 Vbeta primers and 13 Jbeta primers. Assay used: immunoSEQ multiplex PCR; TCRdb lists only in-frame clones, some missing. The data show about 140,000 clones, approximately 71% seen once. Points on this clone: The antigen remains unidentified.

This CDR3 contains 14 residues. CDR1 is LGHNA, CDR2 YSLEER, per germline. The V gene lost 3 bases and the J gene lost 5 bases, with 10 bases spanning the gap. The J gene is TRBJ1-4, the V gene TRBV4-3; possible D gene TRBD1, 6 bases. The sequence derives from a man aged 35-49 years in good health and CMV-seronegative. Sequenced input: PBMCs. The CDR3 DNA reads TGCGCCAGCAGCCAGGGCAGGGGAAATGAAAAACTGTTTTTT. Translation: CASSQGRGNEKLFF.